The text below deals with one T cell receptor (beta chain). Antigen specificity is unknown. The sample originates from a study of identical twins. Study conclusions and caveats: Within beta out-of-frame sequences, the excess sharing observed between twins was weaker.

Deletions cut 1 base from V and 3 bases from J, with 15 bases between. Germline-derived CDR1 and CDR2 are DFQATT and SNEGSKA (reference sequence). The CDR3 spans 16 residues. Template switching supplied a universal primer site; unique molecular identifiers were carried on the cDNA. MiXCR was run by TCRdb on the 5' RACE reads, yielding one entry per CDR3 protein. Of around 500,000 distinct CDR3 sequences in the sample, 14% were seen once. Only healthy Caucasians were enrolled as donors. These data are also associated with another study on yellow fever vaccine responses in identical twins. As that report states: Twins reportedly mounted vaccine T cell responses that seemed partly convergent, partly personalized.

Sample: CD4+ T cells sorted from blood. The source is a woman aged 18-35 years in good health. The genes are TRBV20-1 and TRBJ2-2; TRBD2 might be the D (5 bases). CDR3 DNA sequence: TGCAGTGCTAGAGGCGCCGGGAAGGTATACACCGGGGAGCTGTTTTTT. Amino acid sequence: CSARGAGKVYTGELFF.